These T cell receptor beta chains were read from a single sample in a study of CD8+ T cells in alopecia areata. Libraries were prepared by immunoSEQ multiplex PCR; TCRdb keeps only in-frame clonotypes and omits some of them. This sample carries 150,000 to 200,000 clones, under 80% of them seen once, and the ten largest clones take approximately 1.4%. The input for sequencing was CD4+ T cells sorted from blood, taken around week 50, from a patient treated with tofacitinib. The receptors shown here come from a human donor with alopecia areata. CDR3s include the opening cysteine and the closing phenylalanine or tryptophan. A D gene is named only where the DNA matches it firmly. Clone size appears in some rows only: once, few, many, or a class for an expanded clone.

clone size,V gene,J gene,D gene,CDR3 DNA,CDR3 protein
-,TRBV7-8,TRBJ2-1,-,TGTGCCAGCAGGGCGGGGCCCGCGCTGGAGCAGTTCTTC,CASRAGPALEQFF
few,TRBV4-3,TRBJ1-6,-,TGCGCCAGCAGCCAATTGGGGGGGCAATCACCCCTCCACTTT,CASSQLGGQSPLHF
-,TRBV30,TRBJ1-2,-,TGTGCCTGGAGTGCGGGCAGGGTCGGGGGCTACACCTTC,CAWSAGRVGGYTF
-,TRBV5-1,TRBJ2-6,-,TGCGCCAGCAGCTCGTCCCCCACATCCACCTCTGGGGCCAACGTCCTGACTTTC,CASSSSPTSTSGANVLTF
-,TRBV2,TRBJ2-7,-,TGTGCCAGCAGAGGCGACAGCTACGAGCAGTACTTC,CASRGDSYEQYF
-,TRBV5-6,TRBJ2-1,TRBD1,TGTGCCAGCAGCTTGGACAGGGGGAGCTCCTACAATGAGCAGTTCTTC,CASSLDRGSSYNEQFF
-,TRBV5-1,TRBJ2-3,TRBD2,TGCGCCAGCAGCTTGGCGGCTAGCGGGGGGAGAGGGTCGGATACGCAGTATTTT,CASSLAASGGRGSDTQYF
-,TRBV30,TRBJ2-7,-,TGTGCCTGGAGGTTTAAGTCCTACGAGCAGTACTTC,CAWRFKSYEQYF
-,TRBV7-2,TRBJ2-2,TRBD1,TGTGCCAGCAGCTTAGAAGGGACAGGGGGCGGGGAGCTGTTTTTT,CASSLEGTGGGELFF
once,TRBV30,TRBJ1-4,-,TGTGCCTGGAGTGTAACCGGGGCCGACTGGGAAAAACTGTTTTTT,CAWSVTGADWEKLFF
-,TRBV2,TRBJ2-1,TRBD1,TGTGCCAGCAGTCCCGGGACAGGCCTTTCGCAGTTCTTC,CASSPGTGLSQFF
-,TRBV30,TRBJ1-2,TRBD1,TGTGCCTGGGGGACAGGACAAAACTATGGCTACACCTTC,CAWGTGQNYGYTF
-,TRBV29-1,TRBJ2-7,TRBD1,TGCAGCGTAGGGACAGACAAAACCTACGAGCAGTACTTC,CSVGTDKTYEQYF
-,TRBV12-5,TRBJ2-7,-,TGTGCTAGTGCTCAGGAAGACCTCTACGAGCAGTACTTC,CASAQEDLYEQYF
once,TRBV11-2,TRBJ2-5,TRBD1,TGTGCCAGCACCCCCGGGGCAGGGGGAGAGACCCAGTACTTC,CASTPGAGGETQYF
-,TRBV15,TRBJ2-2,-,TGTGCCACCAGCAGAGATACCGGTATGGGACTCGCATCGGCGGAGCTGTTTTTT,CATSRDTGMGLASAELFF
-,TRBV6-1,TRBJ1-1,TRBD1,TGTGCCAGCAGTGAAGCGCTGGGGTCCTGGACAGGGTTAGGGGACACTGAAGCTTTCTTT,CASSEALGSWTGLGDTEAFF
-,TRBV7-9,TRBJ2-1,-,TGTGCCAGCAGTGGGGACAATGAGCAGTTCTTC,CASSGDNEQFF
-,TRBV2,TRBJ1-2,TRBD1,TGTGCCAGCAGGGGCAGGGACAGCAACTATGGCTACACCTTC,CASRGRDSNYGYTF
-,TRBV9,TRBJ1-4,TRBD1,TGTGCCAGCAGCGTTGGACAGGGGGCACAGGAAAAACTGTTTTTT,CASSVGQGAQEKLFF
-,TRBV10-3,TRBJ1-2,-,TGTGCCATCAGCCCCGGCCGGGACTATGGCTACACCTTC,CAISPGRDYGYTF
few,TRBV6-1,TRBJ1-6,TRBD1,TGTGCCAGCAGTCCGGACAGGGCCTCCTCACCCCTCCACTTT,CASSPDRASSPLHF
few,TRBV14,TRBJ2-5,-,TGTGCCAGCAGACGGACCCGAGGGGAGACCCAGTACTTC,CASRRTRGETQYF
few,TRBV19,TRBJ2-2,-,TGTGCCAGTAGTGTCTCCGTCGGGAACACCGGGGAGCTGTTTTTT,CASSVSVGNTGELFF